This T cell receptor (beta chain) is from a study of metastatic and nonmetastatic thyroid tumors. V dropped 5 bases and J dropped 1; count of bases not matched to a gene: 6. This CDR3 is 16 amino acids long. This clone was observed many times. TCRdb redid the clone calls on the PCR reads using MiXCR. The table records about 49,000 clones, 20% to 25% of them present only once. Until they underwent thyroid surgery, no patient had received any treatment. Sequencing input: blood. This sequence was found in a female donor with papillary thyroid cancer or a benign thyroid nodule (not recorded which). Some clones in this sample may be carry-over from other donors' samples. The chain couples TRBV12-3 or TRBV12-4 to TRBJ2-3; TRBD1 aligns across 10 bases. CDR3 region: CASSRRQGAGTDTQYF. DNA of the CDR3: TGTGCCAGCAGTAGGCGACAGGGGGCTGGCACAGATACGCAGTATTTT.